This TCR beta chain emerged from a study of CD8 T cells in Susac syndrome. The V end was cut by 1 base, the J end by 5 bases, with 4 bases between. In germline, CDR1 is SGHDT, CDR2 YYEEEE. The CDR3 contains 11 residues. Reverse transcription of 0.5 to 1 ug RNA was carried out with random hexamers. A multiplex approach, immunoSEQ multiplex PCR, amplified TCR beta CDR3 across 54 Vbeta and 13 Jbeta. TCRdb fed the immunoSEQ multiplex PCR reads into MiXCR, producing one record per CDR3 protein. The table includes about 150,000 distinct CDR3 sequences, around 94% detected once. Sequencing targeted TCR beta in blood CD8+ and CD4+ T cells.

The V call is TRBV5-6, the J call TRBJ2-7; the D is unclear. Material: CD4+ T cells from PBMCs. The TCR was taken from a human donor in good health. The DNA of the CDR3 is TGTGCCAGCAGCTTGTTAAACGAGCAGTACTTC. This sequence encodes CASSLLNEQYF.